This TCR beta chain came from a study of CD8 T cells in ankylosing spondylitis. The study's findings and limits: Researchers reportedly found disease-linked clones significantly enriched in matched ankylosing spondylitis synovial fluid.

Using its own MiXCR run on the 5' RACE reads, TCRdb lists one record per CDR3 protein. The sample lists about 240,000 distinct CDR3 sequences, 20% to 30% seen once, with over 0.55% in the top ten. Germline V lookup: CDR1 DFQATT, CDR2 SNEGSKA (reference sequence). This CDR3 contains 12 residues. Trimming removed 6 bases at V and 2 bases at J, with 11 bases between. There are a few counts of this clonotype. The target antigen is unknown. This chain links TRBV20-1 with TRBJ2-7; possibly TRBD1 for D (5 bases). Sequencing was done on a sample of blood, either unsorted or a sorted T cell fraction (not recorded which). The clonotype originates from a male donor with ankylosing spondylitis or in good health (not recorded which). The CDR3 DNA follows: TGCAGTGCAACTGGGGCTGCCTACGAGCAGTACTTC. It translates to CSATGAAYEQYF.